The 12 T cell receptor beta chains presented below share a single source sample, sequenced in a study of blood T cell repertoires in COVID-19. Repertoires were generated with immunoSEQ multiplex PCR, while TCRdb's copy carries only in-frame clones and drops some. Of nearly 60,000 clones in the sample, more than 75% were seen once. Specimen: peripheral blood. Receptor source: a man aged 40-50 years with active COVID-19.

This rearrangement joins TRBV9 to TRBJ2-6, with TRBD2 as a possible D gene (5 bases). Germline V gene data show CDR1 as SGDLS and CDR2 as YYNGEE. The CDR3 contains 19 residues. Deletions cut 2 bases from V and 0 bases from J, with 18 bases between. The CDR3 nucleotides are TGTGCCAGCAGCGTTCCCTCTGACTACCGCGGCTCTGGGGCCAACGTCCTGACTTTC. Encoded protein: CASSVPSDYRGSGANVLTF.

The CDR3 loop is CASSLGALAGGKAYEQYF. The CDR3 DNA reads TGTGCCAGCAGCTTAGGGGCCTTAGCGGGAGGAAAGGCTTACGAGCAGTACTTC. The chain couples TRBV7-8 to TRBJ2-7; 10 bases fit TRBD2. From germline, CDR1 is SGHVS and CDR2 FQNEAQ. Trimming cost V 1 base and J 4 bases; bases outside gene matches: 13. This CDR3 is built from 18 residues.

J is TRBJ1-2 and V is TRBV29-1; TRBD1 might be the D (6 bases). Deletions cut 6 bases from V and 6 bases from J, with 23 bases between. Germline V gives CDR1 SQVTM, CDR2 ANQGSEA. The CDR3 is made up of 15 amino acids. The CDR3 here is CSVFRQVNLFDGYTF. The CDR3 bases are TGCAGCGTGTTCCGACAGGTGAACCTATTCGATGGCTACACCTTC.

The table lists this clone with a count of one. The rearrangement links TRBV11-2 to TRBJ2-1; 7 bases are shared with TRBD2. The V segment lost 4 bases and the J segment 9 bases; nucleotides outside the gene matches: 15. Germline assignment: CDR1 SGHAT and CDR2 FQNNGV. The CDR3 is 16 residues long. The CDR3 nucleotides are TGTGCCAGCAGCTCCCCTGGACTAGATTCGTTGGGTGAGCAGTTCTTC. Protein product: CASSSPGLDSLGEQFF.

This clone showed up just a few times. The rearrangement uses TRBV15 and TRBJ2-3; D gene unclear. The germline CDR1 and CDR2 sequences are LNHNV and YYDKDF (reference sequence). V lost 0 bases, J lost 2 bases, and 6 bases lay in between. This CDR3 contains 14 residues. CDR3 sequence (DNA): TGTGCCACCAGCAGAGAAGAGAACACAGATACGCAGTATTTT. Protein product: CATSREENTDTQYF.

This clone showed up just a few times. The chain recombines TRBV11-2 with TRBJ2-7; D perhaps matches TRBD2 (5 bases). The V gene lost 5 bases and the J gene lost 6 bases, with 20 bases spanning the gap. Germline V gene sequence: CDR1 SGHAT, CDR2 FQNNGV. The CDR3 contains 15 residues. CDR3 sequence: CASSLGLGGRGEQYF. The CDR3, as DNA: TGTGCCAGCAGCCTAGGGCTAGGCGGACGGGGCGAGCAGTACTTC.

The chain joins TRBV5-1 to TRBJ1-1; 8 nucleotides match TRBD1. Germline V gene sequence: CDR1 SGHRS, CDR2 YFSETQ. This CDR3 spans 13 amino acids. The V segment lost 2 bases and the J segment 5 bases; nucleotides outside the gene matches: 2. The CDR3 sequence: CASSFGTGTEAFF. CDR3 DNA: TGCGCCAGCAGCTTCGGGACAGGTACTGAAGCTTTCTTT.

This clone was recorded a few times. This rearrangement joins TRBV7-9 to TRBJ1-5, with 10 positions matching TRBD1. Looked up from germline, CDR1 is SEHNR and CDR2 is FQNEAQ (reference sequence). The CDR3 runs 15 residues. V trimming: 3 bases; J trimming: 6 bases; junction bases outside the gene matches: 5. The CDR3 loop is CASSLATGGIQPQHF. CDR3 nucleotides: TGTGCCAGCAGCTTGGCGACAGGGGGCATTCAGCCCCAGCATTTT.

This rearrangement joins TRBV5-1 to TRBJ2-7; no reliable D call. V was clipped by 0 bases and J by 6 bases, with 10 bases between them. The germline CDR1 and CDR2 sequences are SGHRS and YFSETQ. This CDR3 is built from 13 residues. CDR3 region: CASSLDPSFEQYF. DNA of the CDR3: TGCGCCAGCAGCTTGGATCCCAGTTTCGAGCAGTACTTC.

The J gene is TRBJ2-1, the V gene TRBV3-1 (or the pseudogene TRBV3-2); weak D call: TRBD1 (6 bases). CDR1 is LGHDT and CDR2 is YNNKEL in the germline V gene (reference sequence). The V gene lost 3 bases and the J gene lost 8 bases, with 14 bases spanning the gap. This CDR3 is 14 amino acids long. For the CDR3, the DNA is TGTGCCAGCAGCCATGAGACAGGTTTTTATGAGCAGTTCTTC. Protein: CASSHETGFYEQFF.

The J gene is TRBJ2-2, the V gene TRBV11-3; TRBD1 matches at 8 bases. The length of the CDR3 is 15 residues. The germline gives CDR1 SGHNT, CDR2 YENEEA. Unmatched junction bases numbered 8, after V lost 1 base and J lost 10 bases. CDR3 nucleotide sequence: TGTGCCAGCAGCTTAGCTGGGACAGGACAAGTGGAGCTGTTTTTT. This gives the protein CASSLAGTGQVELFF.

The chain couples TRBV10-2 to TRBJ2-5, with D unclear. Germline lookup yields CDR1 WSHSY and CDR2 SAAADI. V was trimmed by 3 bases and J by 1 base, leaving 9 bases between them. This CDR3 is built from 14 residues. The CDR3 loop is CASSDPHSQETQYF. In nucleotides, the CDR3 is TGCGCCAGCAGTGATCCTCACAGCCAAGAGACCCAGTACTTC.